The present T cell receptor beta chain was sequenced within a study of shared clonotypes between healthy human individuals. Turning to the study itself: Donors consisted of two women and three men between 18 and 49.

Notes on this clone: Its specificity is not known.

Execution of the assay was at deep level. Splitting of each subset's genomic DNA was done evenly across several immunoSEQ plates. Profiled with immunoSEQ multiplex PCR; TCRdb holds only in-frame clones, not every one. This table holds about 580,000 clones, 98% found once. Losses at the gene ends were 6 bases for V and 6 bases for J; bases not matched to a gene: 6. Germline V gene sequence: CDR1 MNHEY, CDR2 SMNVEV (reference sequence). The CDR3 loop spans 14 amino acids. Whole-study results and caveats: Estimated richness was generally greater in naive than memory subsets.

Terminally differentiated effector memory CD45RA+ cells were excluded from the naive CD8 cells, which were CD45RO-negative and positively selected for CCR7. What was sequenced was naive CD8+ T cells sorted from blood. The chain couples TRBV27 to TRBJ2-2; TRBD2 aligns across 8 bases. This clonotype originated in a man aged 25 to 40 in good health. The DNA for the CDR3 is TGTGCCAGCAGCCTGACTAGCGTAGCCGGGGAGCTGTTTTTT. This gives the protein CASSLTSVAGELFF.